This T cell receptor (beta chain) is from a study of T cells in Graves' hyperthyroidism and ophthalmopathy. Regions amplified from RNA transcripts were the TCR beta CDR3 regions. Carried out on the TCR CDR3, a first-round RT-PCR used the HTBI primer set. TCRdb passed the multiplex PCR reads through MiXCR, listing each CDR3 protein once. The repertoire includes roughly 530,000 distinct CDR3 sequences, 15% to 20% of them detected once, and 17% sits in the top ten. Overall study results and limits: Blood held most thyroid clonotypes expanded above 0.001 frequency. Ophthalmopathy prediction by the model preceded onset by a median approximately 6.1 months.

This clonotype was counted at least ten times. The antigen remains unidentified. The J segment lost 6 bases and the V segment lost 6 bases, leaving 4 bases of the junction unmatched. Germline assignment: CDR1 SNHLY and CDR2 FYNNEI. This CDR3 comprises 13 residues. The chain recombines TRBV2 with TRBJ2-2; 7 bases are shared with TRBD1. The TCR originated in a woman under 30 with Graves' ophthalmopathy. Sequencing used blood. The CDR3 region is CASSEGQPGELFF. The CDR3 DNA follows: TGTGCCAGCAGCGAGGGACAGCCCGGGGAGCTGTTTTTT.